The 22 T cell receptor beta chains reported below all come from one sample, sequenced in a study of regulatory T cells in long-lasting Graves disease. Building the TCR beta libraries relied on iRepertoire HTBI primers, and CDR3 regions underwent Arm-PCR. In TCRdb, the multiplex PCR reads were re-called with MiXCR into one record per CDR3 protein. The sample holds a few hundred thousand distinct CDR3 sequences, 23% seen once. Time point denoted: persistent/refractory GD, antithyroid drugs over 5 years with positive TRAb. RNA isolated from PBMCs was used to make the TCR library. The material sequenced was peripheral blood mononuclear cells (PBMCs), taken when the disease was refractory, from a patient treated with antithyroid drugs. All receptors derive from a female donor with Graves disease.

This rearrangement joins TRBV5-6 to TRBJ1-6; perhaps TRBD1 as D (5 bases). Germline V CDR1 and CDR2: SGHDT, YYEEEE. There are 16 residues in the CDR3. The V and J ends lost 4 bases and 4 bases respectively, with 15 bases between them. The CDR3 DNA follows: TGTGCCAGCAGCAAGAGACAGCCAGTTTATAATTCACCCCTCCACTTT. Translating gives CASSKRQPVYNSPLHF.

J is TRBJ2-5 and V is TRBV20-1, with D maybe TRBD2 (5 bases). The CDR3 has 13 residues. The V gene lost 6 bases and the J gene lost 2 bases, with 13 bases spanning the gap. The germline V gene encodes CDR1 DFQATT and CDR2 SNEGSKA (reference sequence). CDR3 nucleotide sequence: TGCAGTGCCCCCGGACTGGTACAAGAGACCCAGTACTTC. Amino acid sequence: CSAPGLVQETQYF.

As to this clonotype: A clone one base away is much larger, so this may be a read error. The chain uses TRBV6-1 and TRBJ2-5, with unresolved D. The CDR3 has 13 amino acids. Germline-derived CDR1 and CDR2 are MNHNS and SASEGT. The CDR3 protein is CVSTARGRETQYF. The DNA for the CDR3 is TGTGTCAGCACTGCACGTGGTCGGGAGACCCAGTACTTC.

This clonotype was recorded many times. The genes are TRBV12-3 or TRBV12-4 and TRBJ2-7; a possible D gene is TRBD1 (5 bases). CDR3 size: 15 residues. The germline V and J ends were trimmed by 5 bases and 3 bases, with 17 bases remaining between them. CDR3 residues: CASSPRQGRVYEQYF. CDR3 in DNA: TGTGCCAGCAGTCCCCGGCAGGGTCGGGTCTACGAGCAGTACTTC.

This clonotype was counted only a few times. This chain links TRBV29-1 with TRBJ2-7, with 13 nucleotides matching TRBD2. Trimming cost V 6 bases and J 2 bases; bases outside gene matches: 10. This CDR3 has 16 residues. Looked up from germline, CDR1 is SQVTM and CDR2 is ANQGSEA. As DNA, the CDR3 is TGCAGCGTAACTCCGGGACTAGCGGGAACCACCTACGAGCAGTACTTC. Its protein product is CSVTPGLAGTTYEQYF.

There are a few counts of this clonotype. V is TRBV11-2 and J is TRBJ2-7; TRBD2 matches 13 bases. V dropped 5 bases and J dropped 3; count of bases not matched to a gene: 13. The CDR3 totals 18 residues. The germline CDR1 and CDR2 sequences are SGHAT and FQNNGV. The CDR3 nucleotides read TGTGCCAGCAGCCAACCGGGACTAGCGGGACGGGGGTTCTACGAGCAGTACTTC. As protein: CASSQPGLAGRGFYEQYF.

The gene calls are TRBV2 and TRBJ2-1; the D gene could be TRBD1 or TRBD2 (6 bases each). CDR3 length equals 17 residues. Germline V gene lookup returns CDR1 SNHLY and CDR2 FYNNEI. Trimming took 4 bases from V and 1 from J, leaving 17 bases between them. CDR3 region: CASSVRGRTRSYNEQFF. The CDR3 DNA reads TGTGCCAGCAGTGTTAGGGGGAGGACAAGGTCCTACAATGAGCAGTTCTTC.

The chain uses TRBV15 and TRBJ2-7; 11 bases map to TRBD2. The CDR3 consists of 15 residues. V shed 9 bases, J shed 6 bases, and the junction held 13 bases outside the gene matches. Germline lookup yields CDR1 LNHNV and CDR2 YYDKDF (reference sequence). The CDR3 nucleotides are TGTGCCACGGGACTAGCGGCAGCTTTTAGCTTCGAGCAGTACTTC. Amino acids: CATGLAAAFSFEQYF.

The chain combines TRBV10-3 with TRBJ2-4; no clear D gene. Germline V gene lookup returns CDR1 ENHRY and CDR2 SYGVKD. The CDR3 contains 13 residues. With 6 bases removed from V and 8 bases from J, the gap between germline ends came to 14 bases. The CDR3 loop reads CAIRVTGMDIQYF. CDR3 in DNA: TGTGCCATCAGGGTTACGGGTATGGACATTCAGTACTTC.

This clonotype has a handful of counts. V gene TRBV19 combines with J gene TRBJ2-3, with TRBD2 matching 11 bases. From germline, CDR1 is LNHDA and CDR2 SQIVND (reference sequence). This CDR3 comprises 15 residues. The V and J ends lost 6 bases and 6 bases, in that order; junction bases with no gene match: 8. CDR3 residues: CASRVQLAGADTQYF. DNA for the CDR3: TGTGCCAGTAGGGTCCAACTAGCGGGAGCTGATACGCAGTATTTT.

This clonotype was detected many times. For the CDR3, the DNA is TGTGCCAGCAGCTTGACAGGGGCCTCTGGGGCCAACGTCCTGACTTTC. It codes for CASSLTGASGANVLTF. The chain recombines TRBV28 with TRBJ2-6; the match to TRBD1 covers 8 bases. From germline, CDR1 is MDHEN and CDR2 SYDVKM. With V trimmed by 6 bases and J by 0 bases, 4 bases remained unmatched. There are 16 residues in the CDR3.

J is TRBJ2-7 and V is TRBV20-1, with D maybe TRBD2 (6 bases). The V and J ends lost 1 base and 6 bases respectively, with 19 bases between them. The germline CDR1 and CDR2 sequences are DFQATT and SNEGSKA (reference sequence). This CDR3 has 15 amino acids. The CDR3 reads CSARVFREWVFEQYF. Written as DNA, the CDR3 is TGCAGTGCTAGAGTATTTCGGGAGTGGGTCTTCGAGCAGTACTTC.

The chain carries TRBV2 and TRBJ2-2; possibly TRBD2 for D (7 bases). Germline V gene sequence: CDR1 SNHLY, CDR2 FYNNEI. Trimming removed 4 bases from V and 6 bases from J, with 18 bases in between. The CDR3 contains 16 residues. For the CDR3, the DNA is TGTGCCAGCAGTGCTTATGTGGGAGGGGGGGCCGGGGAGCTGTTTTTT. This translates into CASSAYVGGGAGELFF.

This chain links TRBV12-3 or TRBV12-4 with TRBJ2-2; 9 bases align to TRBD1. The ends lost 4 bases at V and 7 bases at J; junction bases unmatched: 10. The CDR3 length is 16 residues. The DNA of the CDR3 is TGTGCCAGCAGTTCAAACTTACAGGGGGCTCACGGGGAGCTGTTTTTT. Protein: CASSSNLQGAHGELFF.

This clonotype showed up just a few times. This chain connects TRBV19 to TRBJ2-6, with a weak D call TRBD2 (5 bases). The CDR3 covers 17 residues. The V gene lost 0 bases and the J gene lost 3 bases, with 12 bases spanning the gap. Germline assignment: CDR1 LNHDA and CDR2 SQIVND (reference sequence). In DNA, the CDR3 is TGTGCCAGTAGTATAGAGGCGGGTACAGATGGGGCCAACGTCCTGACTTTC. Residues: CASSIEAGTDGANVLTF.

About this clonotype: Its ends do not fully match the called genes, so a read error is possible. The chain has TRBV20-1 and TRBJ2-7; 7 bases align to TRBD2. CDR3 size: 16 residues. Germline V gives CDR1 DFQATT, CDR2 SNEGSKA (reference sequence). CDR3 in DNA: TGCAGTGCTAGAGATCTCTTGTCTAGCGGAACCTACGGGCAGTACTTC. Translation gives CSARDLLSSGTYGQYF.

The genes are TRBV20-1 and TRBJ2-2; the D gene is possibly TRBD1 (5 bases). Germline CDR1 is DFQATT and CDR2 is SNEGSKA (reference sequence). CDR3 length equals 17 residues. V shed 0 bases and J shed 6 bases, with 20 bases lying between them. The CDR3 region has the DNA TGCAGTGCTAGAGATCATAGGCAGGGCGTGAGGTCCGGGGAGCTGTTTTTT. Translated: CSARDHRQGVRSGELFF.

V is TRBV7-8 and J is TRBJ2-7; D gene uncertain. Trimming left V 5 bases short and J 0 bases short, with 11 bases between. CDR1 SGHVS and CDR2 FQNEAQ come from the germline V gene. The CDR3 sequence is 14 residues long. The CDR3 loop reads CASSDMSASYEQYF. The CDR3 DNA follows: TGTGCCAGCAGCGATATGTCAGCCTCCTACGAGCAGTACTTC.

This clonotype was seen a few times. The chain has TRBV7-8 and TRBJ2-4, with a weak D call TRBD2 (6 bases). V was cut by 3 bases and J by 0 bases, with 18 bases left in between. The CDR3 length is 18 residues. Germline CDR1 reads SGHVS; CDR2 reads FQNEAQ. The chain's CDR3 is CASSFGSGALLAKNIQYF. CDR3 coding DNA: TGTGCCAGCAGCTTTGGTAGCGGAGCCCTTCTAGCCAAAAACATTCAGTACTTC.

The rearrangement links TRBV6-5 to TRBJ2-5, with 10 bases that match TRBD1. Germline V gene sequence: CDR1 MNHEY, CDR2 SVGAGI. V lost 2 bases to trimming and J lost 5 bases; unmatched junction nucleotides: 11. CDR3 size: 17 residues. The CDR3 loop is CASSYPMGQGMRETQYF. The CDR3 DNA is TGTGCCAGCAGTTACCCCATGGGACAGGGGATGCGGGAGACCCAGTACTTC.

As concerns this clonotype: It may be a read error: a sequence one base away is much more abundant. V is TRBV29-1 and J is TRBJ2-7, with 10 positions matching TRBD2. Germline CDR1 SQVTM, CDR2 ANQGSEA. The CDR3 consists of 15 residues. CDR3 in DNA: TGCAGCGTTGTGGGGAAAGCGGGAGGGCCCGACGAGCAGTGCTTC. Amino acids: CSVVGKAGGPDEQCF.

V and J are TRBV7-6 and TRBJ2-5; TRBD2 matches 8 bases. Germline-derived CDR1 and CDR2 are SGHVS and FNYEAQ. After removal of 4 bases from V and 4 bases from J, the junction contained 11 bases not matched to a gene. The CDR3 length is 16 residues. CDR3 bases: TGTGCCAGCAGCTCTCGGCGGTTGGCGGGAGGAGAGACCCAGTACTTC. Its translation: CASSSRRLAGGETQYF.